Following are 11 T cell receptor beta chains from one sample sequenced in a study of blood T cell repertoires in COVID-19. Using immunoSEQ multiplex PCR, the repertoire was profiled, and TCRdb retains in-frame clones only, with some absent. The profile covers hundreds of thousands of clones, with around 90% appearing a single time and about 2% taken by the ten largest. Sequencing used peripheral blood. The receptors come from a man younger than 35 with active or convalescent COVID-19.

The chain links TRBV5-1 to TRBJ2-7; 9 nucleotides align to TRBD1. Losses at the gene ends were 3 bases for V and 2 bases for J; bases not matched to a gene: 0. Germline V gene data show CDR1 as SGHRS and CDR2 as YFSETQ. The CDR3 covers 13 residues. CDR3 region: CASSWDRAYEQYF. The CDR3 coding sequence is TGCGCCAGCAGCTGGGACAGGGCCTACGAGCAGTACTTC.

The rearrangement links TRBV7-2 to TRBJ2-7, with D unclear. This CDR3 region has 12 residues. CDR1 SGHTA and CDR2 FQGNSA come from the germline V gene. V gave up 1 base and J gave up 2 bases, with 3 bases separating them. The CDR3 region is CASSLDTYEQYF. CDR3 coding DNA: TGTGCCAGCAGCTTAGACACCTACGAGCAGTACTTC.

The chain couples TRBV12-5 to TRBJ1-1; D call uncertain. The germline CDR1 and CDR2 sequences are LGHNT and FRNRAP. Trimming stripped 0 bases from V and 4 bases from J, with 12 bases between. This CDR3 has 15 residues. The CDR3 region has the DNA TGTGCTAGTGGTTTGGTAGTTGTTACGGGCACTGAAGCTTTCTTT. Translation: CASGLVVVTGTEAFF.

This chain connects TRBV5-8 to TRBJ2-7; TRBD1 agrees at 8 bases. The CDR3 spans 15 residues. Per the germline V gene, CDR1 is SGHTS and CDR2 is YDEGEE. V lost 1 base, J lost 5 bases, and 8 bases stayed unmatched. CDR3 residues: CASSLLVTGGHEQYF. The CDR3 nucleotides are TGTGCCAGCAGCTTGTTGGTTACAGGGGGACACGAGCAGTACTTC.

With regard to this clone: At the DNA level, this CDR3 is encoded by other sequences in the same sample as well. For the CDR3, the DNA is TGTGCCAGCAGCGCGGACAGGGGTCTCAAAGGCTACACCTTC. Its translation: CASSADRGLKGYTF. The chain carries TRBV9 and TRBJ1-2; 9 nucleotides match TRBD1. The CDR3 length is 14 residues. Trimming at V came to 3 bases and at J to 8 bases, leaving 8 bases not matched to a gene. Germline V CDR1 and CDR2: SGDLS, YYNGEE.

The rearrangement uses TRBV28 and TRBJ1-4; 7 nucleotides line up with TRBD1. J was trimmed by 8 bases and V by 5 bases; bases with no gene match: 11. Per the germline V gene, CDR1 is MDHEN and CDR2 is SYDVKM. CDR3 length: 15 amino acids. This CDR3 reads CASSARQGLGEKLFF. The CDR3 coding sequence is TGTGCCAGCAGTGCCCGACAGGGTCTGGGGGAAAAACTGTTTTTT.

The J gene is TRBJ1-2, the V gene TRBV6-5; no firm D call. CDR1 is MNHEY and CDR2 is SVGAGI in the germline V gene. Trimming cost V 5 bases and J 2 bases, with 9 bases left between them. The CDR3 runs 13 residues. The CDR3 here is CASSPRENYGYTF. The DNA of the CDR3 is TGTGCCAGCAGTCCGCGGGAAAACTATGGCTACACCTTC.

The V call is TRBV5-4, the J call TRBJ1-2; the match to TRBD1 covers 8 bases. Trimming removed 5 bases from V and 6 bases from J; junction bases left unmatched: 15. The germline gives CDR1 SGHNT, CDR2 YYREEE (reference sequence). CDR3 length: 16 amino acids. The CDR3 loop reads CASSPGTGRDWNGYTF. For the CDR3, the DNA is TGTGCCAGCAGTCCCGGGACAGGACGCGACTGGAATGGCTACACCTTC.

V and J are TRBV7-6 and TRBJ2-4, with 8 bases fitting TRBD1. CDR1 SGHVS and CDR2 FNYEAQ come from the germline V gene. There are 16 residues in the CDR3. The J segment lost 8 bases and the V segment lost 2 bases, leaving 11 bases of the junction unmatched. As DNA, the CDR3 is TGTGCCAGCAGCTTAATGGCAGGGGGCGCGGTTGACATTCAGTACTTC. Its translation is CASSLMAGGAVDIQYF.

This clone was counted between two and nine times. The chain has TRBV10-1 and TRBJ2-2; the D is unclear. Trimming took 2 bases from V and 5 from J, leaving 6 bases between them. Germline CDR1 is WNHNN and CDR2 is SYGVQD (reference sequence). This CDR3 contains 13 residues. The CDR3 nucleotides read TGCGCCAGCAGTGAGCCCCTTACCGGGGAGCTGTTTTTT. This sequence encodes CASSEPLTGELFF.

The rearrangement links TRBV3-1 (or the pseudogene TRBV3-2) to TRBJ1-3; D is undetermined. The CDR3 runs to 16 residues. The V gene lost 0 bases and the J gene lost 4 bases, with 13 bases spanning the gap. Germline V gives CDR1 LGHDT, CDR2 YNNKEL (reference sequence). CDR3 sequence reads: CASSQEAEGDGNTIYF. As DNA, the CDR3 is TGTGCCAGCAGCCAAGAAGCGGAGGGTGACGGAAACACCATATATTTT.